This T cell receptor beta chain is from a study of breast tumors, draining lymph nodes, adjacent tissues. TCRdb ran MiXCR on the multiplex PCR reads and lists one entry per CDR3 protein. Of around 230,000 distinct CDR3 sequences detected, under 40% appear once; the ten largest clones hold approximately 3.6%. Note on this clonotype: The target antigen is unknown. A read error may explain this, as a much larger clone is one base away.

Germline CDR1 reads DFQATT; CDR2 reads SNEGSKA (reference sequence). Trimming cost V 3 bases and J 3 bases; bases outside gene matches: 16. This CDR3 is built from 17 residues. The lymph nodes were axillary draining lymph nodes from breast cancer patients. Whole-study findings and limits: Data fit most tumor T cells coming from lymph node, expanding in tumor. Tumor T cell lymph node origin was a supported hypothesis, not proven. Luminal-like breast cancer showed significantly higher tumor–nontumor repertoire similarity than basal-like. Compared with lymph nodes, tumors were less diverse; compared with nontumor tissue, more.

The receptor was isolated from a female donor with breast cancer. Some clones in this sample may be carry-over from other donors' samples. Input material: axillary lymph node tissue. The chain links TRBV20-1 to TRBJ1-2; 7 bases are a match to TRBD1. The CDR3 reads CSASTRGQGEADYGYTF. The CDR3 DNA sequence: TGCAGTGCTAGTACGAGGGGGCAGGGGGAAGCTGACTATGGCTACACCTTC.